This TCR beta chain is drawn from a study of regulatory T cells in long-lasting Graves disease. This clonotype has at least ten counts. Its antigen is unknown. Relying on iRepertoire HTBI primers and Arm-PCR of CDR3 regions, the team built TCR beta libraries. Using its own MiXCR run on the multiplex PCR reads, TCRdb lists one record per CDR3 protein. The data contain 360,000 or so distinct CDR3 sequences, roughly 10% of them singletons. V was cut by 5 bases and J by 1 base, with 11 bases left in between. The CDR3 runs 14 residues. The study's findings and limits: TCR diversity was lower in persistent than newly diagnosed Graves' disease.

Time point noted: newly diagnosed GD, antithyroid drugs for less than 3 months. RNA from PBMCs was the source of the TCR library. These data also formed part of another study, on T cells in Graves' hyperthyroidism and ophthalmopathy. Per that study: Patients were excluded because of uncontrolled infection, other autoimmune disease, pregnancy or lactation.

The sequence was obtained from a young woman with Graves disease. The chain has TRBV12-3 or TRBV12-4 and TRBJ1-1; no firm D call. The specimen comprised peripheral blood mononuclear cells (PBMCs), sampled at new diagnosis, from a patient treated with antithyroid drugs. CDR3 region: CASSPTAANTEAFF. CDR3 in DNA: TGTGCCAGCAGTCCGACGGCTGCGAACACTGAAGCTTTCTTT.